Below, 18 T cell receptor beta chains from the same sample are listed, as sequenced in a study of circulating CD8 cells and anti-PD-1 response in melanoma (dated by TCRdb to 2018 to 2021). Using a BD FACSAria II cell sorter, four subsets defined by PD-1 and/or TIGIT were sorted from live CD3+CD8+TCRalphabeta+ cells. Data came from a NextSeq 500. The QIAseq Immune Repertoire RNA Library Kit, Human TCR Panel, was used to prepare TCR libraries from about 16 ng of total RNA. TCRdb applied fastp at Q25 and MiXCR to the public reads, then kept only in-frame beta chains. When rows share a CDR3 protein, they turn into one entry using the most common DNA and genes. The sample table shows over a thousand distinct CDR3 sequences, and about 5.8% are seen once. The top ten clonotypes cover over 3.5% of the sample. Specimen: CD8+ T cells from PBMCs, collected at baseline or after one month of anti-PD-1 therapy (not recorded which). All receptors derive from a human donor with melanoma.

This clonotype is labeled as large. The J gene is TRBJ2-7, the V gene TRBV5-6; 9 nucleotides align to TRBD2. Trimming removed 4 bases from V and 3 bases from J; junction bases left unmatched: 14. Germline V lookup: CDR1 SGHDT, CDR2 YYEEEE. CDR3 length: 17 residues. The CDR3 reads CASSPGGLAGIFYEQYF. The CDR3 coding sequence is TGTGCCAGCAGCCCGGGGGGGCTAGCGGGGATATTCTACGAGCAGTACTTC. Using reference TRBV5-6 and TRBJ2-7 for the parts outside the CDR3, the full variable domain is DAGVTQSPTHLIKTRGQQVTLRCSPKSGHDTVSWYQQALGQGPQFIFQYYEEEERQRGNFPDRFSGHQFPNYSSELNVNALLLGDSALYLCASSPGGLAGIFYEQYFGPGTRLTVT.

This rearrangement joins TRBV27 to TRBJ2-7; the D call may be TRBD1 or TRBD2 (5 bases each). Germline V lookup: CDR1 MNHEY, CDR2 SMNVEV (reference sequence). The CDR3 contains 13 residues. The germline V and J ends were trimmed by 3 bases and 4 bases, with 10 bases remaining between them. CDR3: CASSFAGTYEQYF. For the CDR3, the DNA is TGTGCCAGCAGTTTTGCAGGGACGTACGAGCAGTACTTC.

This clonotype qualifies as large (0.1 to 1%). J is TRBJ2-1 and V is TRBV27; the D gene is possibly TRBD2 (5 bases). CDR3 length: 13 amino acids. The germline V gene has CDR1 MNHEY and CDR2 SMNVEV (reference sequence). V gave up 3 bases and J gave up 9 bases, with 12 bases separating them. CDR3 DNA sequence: TGTGCCAGCAGTTTCCTAGCAGGCGGTGAGCAGTTCTTC. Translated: CASSFLAGGEQFF.

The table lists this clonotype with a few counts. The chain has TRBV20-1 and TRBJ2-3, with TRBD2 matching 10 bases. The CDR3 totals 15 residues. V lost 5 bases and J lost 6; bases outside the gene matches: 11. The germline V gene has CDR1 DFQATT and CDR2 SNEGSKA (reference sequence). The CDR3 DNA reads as TGCAGTGCTCAGCAGCGGGGGGGCGTGTCGGATACGCAGTATTTT. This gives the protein CSAQQRGGVSDTQYF.

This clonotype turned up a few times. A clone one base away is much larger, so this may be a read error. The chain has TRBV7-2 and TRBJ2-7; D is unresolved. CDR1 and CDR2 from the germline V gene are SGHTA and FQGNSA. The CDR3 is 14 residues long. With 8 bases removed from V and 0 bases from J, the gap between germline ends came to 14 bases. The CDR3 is CASLAGSVSYEQYF. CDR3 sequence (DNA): TGTGCCAGCCTTGCCGGAAGCGTCTCCTACGAGCAGTACTTC.

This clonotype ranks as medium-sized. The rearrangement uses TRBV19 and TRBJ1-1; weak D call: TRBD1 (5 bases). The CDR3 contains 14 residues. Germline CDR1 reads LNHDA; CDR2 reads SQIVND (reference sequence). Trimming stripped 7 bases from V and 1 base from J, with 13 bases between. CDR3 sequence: CASTWGTRNTEAFF. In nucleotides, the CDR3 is TGTGCCAGTACGTGGGGGACCAGGAACACTGAAGCTTTCTTT.

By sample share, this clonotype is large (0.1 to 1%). CDR3 sequence reads: CASSSDLDRNEKLFF. The CDR3 DNA is TGTGCCAGCAGTTCTGACCTCGACAGGAATGAAAAACTGTTTTTT. This rearrangement joins TRBV27 to TRBJ1-4; possible D gene TRBD1, 6 bases. This CDR3 comprises 15 residues. Germline-derived CDR1 and CDR2 are MNHEY and SMNVEV (reference sequence). Trimming cost V 4 bases and J 5 bases, with 14 bases left between them.

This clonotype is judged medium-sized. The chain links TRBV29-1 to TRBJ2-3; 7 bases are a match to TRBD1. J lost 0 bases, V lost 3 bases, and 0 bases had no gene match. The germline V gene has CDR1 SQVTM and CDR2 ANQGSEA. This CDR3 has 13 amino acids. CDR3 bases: TGCAGCGTTGAGGGACAGAGCACAGATACGCAGTATTTT. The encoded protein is CSVEGQSTDTQYF.

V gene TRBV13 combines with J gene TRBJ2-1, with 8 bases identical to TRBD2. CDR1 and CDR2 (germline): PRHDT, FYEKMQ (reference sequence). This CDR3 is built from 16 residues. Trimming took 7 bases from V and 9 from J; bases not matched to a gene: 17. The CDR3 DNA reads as TGTGCCAGCATCCACACCGGGGGGGGTACCACTGGTGAGCAGTTCTTC. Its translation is CASIHTGGGTTGEQFF.

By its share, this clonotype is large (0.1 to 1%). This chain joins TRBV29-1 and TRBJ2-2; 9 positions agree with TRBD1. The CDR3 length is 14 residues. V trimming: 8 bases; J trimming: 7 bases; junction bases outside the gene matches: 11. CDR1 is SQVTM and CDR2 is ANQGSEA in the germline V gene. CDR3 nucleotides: TGCAGCCTCCTCCTACAGGGGGCGGGCGGGGAGCTGTTTTTT. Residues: CSLLLQGAGGELFF.

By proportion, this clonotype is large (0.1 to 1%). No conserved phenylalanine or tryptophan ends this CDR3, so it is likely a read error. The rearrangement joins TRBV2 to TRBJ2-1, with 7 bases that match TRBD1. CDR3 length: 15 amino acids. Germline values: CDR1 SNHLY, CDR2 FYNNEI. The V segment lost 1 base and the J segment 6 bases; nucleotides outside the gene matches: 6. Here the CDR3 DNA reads TGTGCCAGCAGTGAAGGAACAGGGGTAGGCAATGAGCAGTTCTTG. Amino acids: CASSEGTGVGNEQFL.

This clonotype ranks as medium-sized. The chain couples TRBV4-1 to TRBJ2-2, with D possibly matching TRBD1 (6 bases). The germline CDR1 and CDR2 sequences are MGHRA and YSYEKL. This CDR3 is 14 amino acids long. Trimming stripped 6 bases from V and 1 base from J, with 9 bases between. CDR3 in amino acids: CASRPQGNTGELFF. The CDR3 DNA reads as TGCGCCAGCAGGCCACAGGGGAACACCGGGGAGCTGTTTTTT.

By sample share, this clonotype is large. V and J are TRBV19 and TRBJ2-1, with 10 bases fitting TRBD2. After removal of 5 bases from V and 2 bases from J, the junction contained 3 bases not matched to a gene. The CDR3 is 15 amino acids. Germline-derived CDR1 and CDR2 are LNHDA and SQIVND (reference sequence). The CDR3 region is CASSLSGGPYNEQFF. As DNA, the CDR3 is TGTGCCAGTAGTCTTAGCGGGGGGCCCTACAATGAGCAGTTCTTC.

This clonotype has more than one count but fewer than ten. Here the CDR3 DNA reads TGTGCCAGTAGTATAGGGAGCGGGGGAATCTACAATGAGCAGTTCTTC. This codes for CASSIGSGGIYNEQFF. J is TRBJ2-1 and V is TRBV19; 8 nucleotides align to TRBD2. V lost 1 base, J lost 3 bases, and 5 bases stayed unmatched. The CDR3 is 16 residues long. The germline CDR1 and CDR2 sequences are LNHDA and SQIVND (reference sequence).

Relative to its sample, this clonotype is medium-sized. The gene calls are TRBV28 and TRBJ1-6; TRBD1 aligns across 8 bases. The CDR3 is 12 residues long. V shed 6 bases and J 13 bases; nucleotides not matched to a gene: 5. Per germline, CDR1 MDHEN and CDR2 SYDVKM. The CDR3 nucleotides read TGTGCCAGCAGCTCCGACAGGGGCCCCCTCCACTTT. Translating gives CASSSDRGPLHF.

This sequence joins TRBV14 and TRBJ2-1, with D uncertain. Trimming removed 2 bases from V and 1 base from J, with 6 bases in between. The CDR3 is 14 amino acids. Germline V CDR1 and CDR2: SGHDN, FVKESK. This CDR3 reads CASSQLPSYNEQFF. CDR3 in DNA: TGTGCCAGCAGCCAACTGCCTTCCTACAATGAGCAGTTCTTC.

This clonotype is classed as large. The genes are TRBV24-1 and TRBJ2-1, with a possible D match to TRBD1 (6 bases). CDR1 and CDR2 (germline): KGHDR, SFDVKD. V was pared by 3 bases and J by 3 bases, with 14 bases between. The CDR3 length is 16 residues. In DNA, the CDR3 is TGTGCCACCAGTGATCTGGCCAGGGGTGACTACAATGAGCAGTTCTTC. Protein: CATSDLARGDYNEQFF.

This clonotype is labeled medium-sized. The CDR3 bases are TGTGCCAGCAGCTTAGGGACTAGCTCGTCTGAGCAGTTCTTC. Encoded protein: CASSLGTSSSEQFF. The chain carries TRBV7-3 and TRBJ2-1, with 9 bases fitting TRBD2. Trimming at V came to 2 bases and at J to 9 bases, leaving 5 bases not matched to a gene. Per the germline V gene, CDR1 is SGHTA and CDR2 is FQGTGA. CDR3 length: 14 residues.